This T cell receptor beta chain is drawn from a study of cytotoxic CD8 clonotypes in ibrutinib-treated CLL. Study summary: Among patients, roughly 25 responded partially and 2 completely; some 15 then stayed remitted and roughly 12 progressed after median roughly 68 months. A mean of approximately 260,000 productive templates and about 88,000 productive rearrangements was obtained per sample. Timing of response sample collection was a median roughly 11 months after treatment start, with a range of 6 to 36.

Findings and limits, study-wide: Clonality went up at ibrutinib response and then declined back toward baseline at progression.

The table came from immunoSEQ multiplex PCR; TCRdb's copy has only in-frame clones and leaves some out. The sample lists more than 75,000 clones; about 74% were seen once. Germline lookup yields CDR1 SGHRS and CDR2 YFSETQ. Losses at the gene ends were 4 bases for V and 1 base for J; bases not matched to a gene: 3. The CDR3 extends over 14 amino acids. Comments on this clone: The antigen remains unidentified.

This clonotype was obtained from a human donor with chronic lymphocytic leukemia. This chain connects TRBV5-1 to TRBJ1-2; 8 bases align to TRBD1. The specimen comprised PBMCs, sampled after 24 months of ibrutinib treatment. This CDR3 reads CASSIGQGNYGYTF. The CDR3 DNA reads as TGCGCCAGCAGCATAGGACAGGGTAACTATGGCTACACCTTC.